This T cell receptor (beta chain) was sequenced during a study of blood T cell repertoires in COVID-19 (dated by TCRdb to about 2020). About the full investigation: Samples from collaborators originated in the United States, Italy and Spain and spanned both the acute and convalescent phases of COVID-19. The material from the prospective study consisted of cDNA or gDNA derived from T cells, B-cell-depleted T cells, or PBMCs. Subjects who had been exposed to COVID-19, were actively infected with it, or had recovered from it provided the deeply sampled blood TCRbeta repertoires that made up the dataset. The repertoires were released in a freely available public database intended as a resource for research on the immune response to SARS-CoV-2. Samples were obtained from the ongoing ImmuneRACE study (first 160 participants) and from 950 to 1,500 subjects provided by 6 global collaborators. The sample metadata nearly always contained a de-identified subject ID, COVID-19 status, age in years and sex. HLA class I and class II types, where available, came from metadata supplied by the sample provider rather than from assay-based typing. What the study reported, not specific to this receptor: The quantity of clinical and demographic metadata differed by source and by participant and was supplied without curation.

In the case of this clone: Which antigen it targets is not known. Base-call qualities are not available, and no considerably larger clone is one nucleotide away.

TCRbeta CDR3 regions were amplified from genomic DNA by means of the immunoSEQ Assay, a bias-controlled multiplex PCR. In the authors' own workflow: The number of nucleated cells in each sample was estimated from the amplification of reference gene primers within the assay. Sequence reads were collapsed and filtered to measure the absolute abundance of every unique TCRbeta CDR3 rearrangement. For each sample, productive Simpson clonality was calculated as the square root of Simpson's diversity index across productive rearrangements. TCRdb obtained this table from immuneACCESS and retained in-frame rearrangements with V and J assigned. These tables miss some clones; where compared with another copy, unresolved V genes account for less than half of the shortfall, and the remainder is unexplained. V, J and clone size reflect that table, while D and trimming were determined from the DNA. Present in this sample are some 160,000 clones, more than 75% of which were seen just once. Clones ranked in the top ten supply about 4% of the sample.

The germline V gene (reference sequence) specifies MNHEY as CDR1 and SMNVEV as CDR2. Trimming removed 2 bases from V and 5 bases from J; the gene matches leave 5 bases unexplained. The CDR3 covers 14 residues, taking in both the cysteine and the phenylalanine. Just the 42-base CDR3 DNA is kept, in frame starting at base 1. Whole blood was collected in K2EDTA tubes by collaborating institutions according to the institutions' own protocols. For TCRbeta analysis, collaborators shipped samples as frozen whole blood, isolated PBMCs, or DNA extracted from either of those sample types. The chain links TRBV27 with TRBJ2-7, with 8 bases in between that match TRBD2. Sample: peripheral blood. The clonotype comes from a man aged 60-69 years with acute or convalescent COVID-19. The CDR3 reads as follows: CASSLSGRINEQYF. The nucleotide sequence reads TGTGCCAGCAGTTTAAGCGGGAGAATCAACGAGCAGTACTTC.